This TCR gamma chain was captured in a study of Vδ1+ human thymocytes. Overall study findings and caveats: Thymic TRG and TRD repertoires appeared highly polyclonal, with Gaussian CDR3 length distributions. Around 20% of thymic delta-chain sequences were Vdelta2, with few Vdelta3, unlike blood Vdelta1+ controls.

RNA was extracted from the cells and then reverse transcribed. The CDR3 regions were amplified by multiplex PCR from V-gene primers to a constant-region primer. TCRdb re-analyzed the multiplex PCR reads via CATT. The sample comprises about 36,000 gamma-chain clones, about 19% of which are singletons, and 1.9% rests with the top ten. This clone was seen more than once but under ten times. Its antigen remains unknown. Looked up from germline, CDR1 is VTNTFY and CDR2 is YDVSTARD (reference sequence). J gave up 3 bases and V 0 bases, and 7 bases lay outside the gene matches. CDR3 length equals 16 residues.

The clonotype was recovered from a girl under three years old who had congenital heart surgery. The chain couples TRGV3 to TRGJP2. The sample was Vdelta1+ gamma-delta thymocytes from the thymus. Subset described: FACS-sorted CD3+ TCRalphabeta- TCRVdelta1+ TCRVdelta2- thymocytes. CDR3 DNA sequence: TGTGCCACCTGGGACAGGCTGATGGGTAGTGATTGGATCAAGACGTTT. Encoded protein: CATWDRLMGSDWIKTF.